Below are 10 T cell receptor beta chains sequenced from a single sample in a study of CD8+ T cells in alopecia areata. Extracted from the samples, RNA was reverse transcribed into cDNA to serve as the sequencing template. Measured with immunoSEQ multiplex PCR; TCRdb has only the in-frame clones, and not every one. The data hold about 270,000 clones, with roughly 63% observed a single time. Treatment denoted: oral pan-JAK inhibitor, 5-10 mg twice daily. The sequences come from CD4+ T cells sorted from blood, collected around week 52, from a patient treated with tofacitinib. These receptors originate from a human donor with alopecia areata.

This clone was seen more than once but under ten times. The CDR3, as DNA: TGCAGCGTTAAACAGGGCGGGGCGGGCACAGATACGCAGTATTTT. This sequence encodes CSVKQGGAGTDTQYF. The rearrangement joins TRBV29-1 to TRBJ2-3; D may correspond to TRBD1 or TRBD2 (6 bases each). The germline CDR1 and CDR2 sequences are SQVTM and ANQGSEA. This CDR3 contains 15 residues. V gave up 5 bases and J gave up 1 base, with 16 bases separating them.

This clone was observed a handful of times. Other DNA sequences of this sample code for an identical CDR3. The chain couples TRBV5-1 to TRBJ2-3; D gene ambiguous. Germline CDR1 and CDR2: SGHRS and YFSETQ. With 0 bases removed from V and 5 bases from J, the gap between germline ends came to 7 bases. The CDR3 spans 13 residues. DNA of the CDR3: TGCGCCAGCAGCTTGGCCGTGGGAGATACGCAGTATTTT. Translation gives CASSLAVGDTQYF. Drawing the rest from reference TRBV5-1 and TRBJ2-3, the complete variable domain is KAGVTQTPRYLIKTRGQQVTLSCSPISGHRSVSWYQQTPGQGLQFLFEYFSETQRNKGNFPGRFSGRQFSNSRSEMNVSTLELGDSALYLCASSLAVGDTQYFGPGTRLTVL.

This sequence joins TRBV5-1 and TRBJ1-4, with 10 bases fitting TRBD1. V gave up 1 base and J gave up 5 bases; unmatched junction bases: 2. CDR3 length: 15 amino acids. In germline, CDR1 is SGHRS, CDR2 YFSETQ. The CDR3, as DNA: TGCGCCAGCAGCTTGACGGGACAGGGGAATGAAAAACTGTTTTTT. This translates into CASSLTGQGNEKLFF.

The V and J genes are TRBV29-1 and TRBJ1-2, with a weak D call TRBD1 (5 bases). CDR1 is SQVTM and CDR2 is ANQGSEA in the germline V gene. The ends were cut back, 3 bases at V and 5 bases at J, with 13 bases in the middle. This CDR3 comprises 13 residues. This CDR3 is CSVEQGPPYGYTF. The CDR3 DNA reads as TGCAGCGTTGAGCAGGGTCCCCCATATGGCTACACCTTC.

The chain is built from TRBV4-1 and TRBJ1-1; D remains ambiguous. This CDR3 comprises 15 residues. Germline V lookup: CDR1 MGHRA, CDR2 YSYEKL. V was pared by 2 bases and J by 3 bases, with 13 bases between. The CDR3 loop is CASSQPVLRDTEAFF. DNA of the CDR3: TGCGCCAGCAGCCAACCGGTCTTGAGGGACACTGAAGCTTTCTTT.

The chain combines TRBV25-1 with TRBJ2-7, with 8 nucleotides matching TRBD1. CDR3 size: 13 residues. The germline CDR1 and CDR2 sequences are MGHDK and SYGVNS. V lost 9 bases, J lost 7 bases, and 11 bases stayed unmatched. The CDR3 reads CASLGTGDREQYF. Written as DNA, the CDR3 is TGTGCCAGTCTCGGGACAGGTGATAGGGAGCAGTACTTC.

The chain joins TRBV7-9 to TRBJ2-3, with D possibly matching TRBD2 (6 bases). The CDR3 loop spans 15 amino acids. Trimming pared 5 bases from V and 4 bases from J, leaving 16 bases between. CDR1 is SEHNR and CDR2 is FQNEAQ in the germline V gene (reference sequence). CDR3 sequence reads: CASSQMGGDADTQYF. The CDR3 region has the DNA TGTGCCAGCAGCCAGATGGGCGGGGACGCAGATACGCAGTATTTT.

The chain recombines TRBV4-3 with TRBJ2-3, with TRBD2 identical over 7 bases. Germline assignment: CDR1 LGHNA and CDR2 YSLEER. The CDR3 covers 18 residues. V lost 0 bases, J lost 0 bases, and 9 bases stayed unmatched. This CDR3 is CASSQDRAGEVSTDTQYF. CDR3 in DNA: TGCGCCAGCAGCCAAGATAGGGCGGGGGAGGTTAGCACAGATACGCAGTATTTT.

This clone has a handful of counts. The V and J genes are TRBV27 and TRBJ1-2; maybe TRBD1 (5 bases). Germline V gives CDR1 MNHEY, CDR2 SMNVEV (reference sequence). V gave up 5 bases and J gave up 1 base, with 20 bases separating them. This CDR3 spans 17 amino acids. The CDR3 reads CASSLRPPGPLNYGYTF. CDR3 nucleotides: TGTGCCAGCAGTCTACGACCACCGGGACCGCTTAACTATGGCTACACCTTC.

This chain uses TRBV5-1 with TRBJ2-7; no clear D gene. The CDR3 runs to 14 residues. V lost 0 bases and J 3 bases, leaving 10 bases between the germline ends. Germline CDR1 SGHRS, CDR2 YFSETQ. The CDR3 region has the DNA TGCGCCAGCAGCTTGGGCGGCAGGATCTACGAGCAGTACTTC. Amino acids: CASSLGGRIYEQYF.